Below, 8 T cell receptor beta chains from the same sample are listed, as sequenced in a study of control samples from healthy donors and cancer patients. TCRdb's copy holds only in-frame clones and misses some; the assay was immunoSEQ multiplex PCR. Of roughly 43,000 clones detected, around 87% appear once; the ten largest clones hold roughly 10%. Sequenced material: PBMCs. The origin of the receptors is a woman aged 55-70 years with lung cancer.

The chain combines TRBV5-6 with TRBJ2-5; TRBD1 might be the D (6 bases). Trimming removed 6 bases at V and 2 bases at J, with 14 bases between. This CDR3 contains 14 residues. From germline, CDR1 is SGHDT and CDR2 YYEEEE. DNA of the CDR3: TGTGCCAGCATGGAGACAGGTCATCAAGAGACCCAGTACTTC. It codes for CASMETGHQETQYF.

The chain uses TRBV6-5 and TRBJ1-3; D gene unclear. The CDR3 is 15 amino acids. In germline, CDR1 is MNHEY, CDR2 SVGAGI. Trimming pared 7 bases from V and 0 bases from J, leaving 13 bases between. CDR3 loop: CASNRSRLSGNTIYF. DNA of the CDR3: TGTGCCAGCAATAGGAGTCGCCTCTCTGGAAACACCATATATTTT.

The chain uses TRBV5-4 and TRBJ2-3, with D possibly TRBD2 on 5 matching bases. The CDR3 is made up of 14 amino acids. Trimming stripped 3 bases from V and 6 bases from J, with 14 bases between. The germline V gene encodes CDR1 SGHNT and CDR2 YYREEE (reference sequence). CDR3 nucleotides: TGTGCCAGCAGCTCCGAGCGGAACTGGGATACGCAGTATTTT. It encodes CASSSERNWDTQYF.

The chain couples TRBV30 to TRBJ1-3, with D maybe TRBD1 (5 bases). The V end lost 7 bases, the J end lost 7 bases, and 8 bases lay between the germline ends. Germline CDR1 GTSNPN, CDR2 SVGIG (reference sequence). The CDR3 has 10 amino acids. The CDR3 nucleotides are TGTGCCTTTCGACAGAACACCATATATTTT. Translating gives CAFRQNTIYF.

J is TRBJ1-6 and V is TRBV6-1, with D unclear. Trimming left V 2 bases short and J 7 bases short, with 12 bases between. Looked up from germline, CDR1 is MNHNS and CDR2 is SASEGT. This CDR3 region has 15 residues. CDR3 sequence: CASSELDRGNSPLHF. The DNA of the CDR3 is TGTGCCAGCAGTGAACTCGACCGAGGGAATTCACCCCTCCACTTT.

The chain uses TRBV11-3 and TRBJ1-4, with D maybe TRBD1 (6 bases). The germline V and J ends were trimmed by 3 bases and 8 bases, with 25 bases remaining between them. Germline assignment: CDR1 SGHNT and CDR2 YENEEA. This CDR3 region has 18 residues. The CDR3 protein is CASSLIGTRYEDPEKLFF. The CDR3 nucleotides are TGTGCCAGCAGCTTGATCGGGACAAGATACGAGGACCCAGAAAAACTGTTTTTT.

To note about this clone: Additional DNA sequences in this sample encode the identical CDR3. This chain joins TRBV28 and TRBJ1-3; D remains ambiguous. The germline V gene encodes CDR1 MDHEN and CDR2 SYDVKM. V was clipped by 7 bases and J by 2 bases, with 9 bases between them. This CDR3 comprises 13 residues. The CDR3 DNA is TGTGCCAGCACCTCGGGGACTGGAAACACCATATATTTT. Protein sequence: CASTSGTGNTIYF.

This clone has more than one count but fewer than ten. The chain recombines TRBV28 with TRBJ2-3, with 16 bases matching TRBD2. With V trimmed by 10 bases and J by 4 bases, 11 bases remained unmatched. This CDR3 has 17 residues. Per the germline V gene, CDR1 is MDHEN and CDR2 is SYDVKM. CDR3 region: CATMGLAGGPSPDTQYF. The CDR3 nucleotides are TGTGCCACCATGGGACTAGCGGGAGGGCCTTCCCCAGATACGCAGTATTTT.